A selection of T cell receptor beta chains follows, all from one sample in a study of a mutant IDH1 vaccine in newly diagnosed glioma. This table comes from immunoSEQ multiplex PCR, and its TCRdb copy is limited to in-frame clones, with some not included. The sample lists tens of thousands of clones; roughly 78% were seen once. Their target antigens are unknown. Sequenced material: PBMCs, taken from a glioma patient whose treatment included an IDH1 peptide vaccine. The receptor source for this set is a man in his fifties or sixties with glioma. Each CDR3 is given with its conserved first and last residue. The D gene is left open where the match is weak. Expanded clones get a size class; other rows say once, few or many, or leave the size out.

TRBV19	NA	TRBD2	TRBJ2-4	TGTGCCAGTAGTAGGGCGGGGGGCCATCAAAACATTCAGTACTTC	CASSRAGGHQNIQYF
TRBV19	NA	TRBD1	TRBJ2-3	TGTGCCAGTAGTATATCCCCAGGGGGCTTCGCAGATACGCAGTATTTT	CASSISPGGFADTQYF
TRBV7-2	NA	NA	TRBJ1-1	TGTGCCAGCAGCTTAGCTACGGGACTGAACACTGAAGCTTTCTTT	CASSLATGLNTEAFF
TRBV6-1	NA	TRBD1	TRBJ2-3	TGTGCCAGCAGTGAAATCCAGGGGGCAATCACAGATACGCAGTATTTT	CASSEIQGAITDTQYF
TRBV5-6	NA	TRBD1	TRBJ2-2	TGTGCCAGCAGCCTGACAGGGAGAATGGCCGGGGAGCTGTTTTTT	CASSLTGRMAGELFF
TRBV9	NA	NA	TRBJ2-7	TGTGCCAGCGGGGGGAACGAGCAGTACTTC	CASGGNEQYF
TRBV27	NA	NA	TRBJ2-3	TGTGCCAGCAGTTTATCCCGTGGGGGCACAGATACGCAGTATTTT	CASSLSRGGTDTQYF
TRBV11-2	NA	NA	TRBJ1-5	TGTGCCAGCAGCCCCCAAGGGGTCAATCAGCCCCAGCATTTT	CASSPQGVNQPQHF
TRBV27	few	TRBD1	TRBJ1-5	TGTGCCAGCACTCGGACAGGGACTATGCGCAATCAGCCCCAGCATTTT	CASTRTGTMRNQPQHF
TRBV19	NA	NA	TRBJ2-1	TGTGCCAGCCGGGACGCTCCGGACTCCTACAATGAGCAGTTCTTC	CASRDAPDSYNEQFF
TRBV27	NA	NA	TRBJ2-7	TGTGCCAGCGGGGAATACGAGCAGTACTTC	CASGEYEQYF
TRBV2	NA	TRBD1	TRBJ2-6	TGTGCCAGCACCCGGGACAGAGTCAACTCTGGGGCCAACGTCCTGACTTTC	CASTRDRVNSGANVLTF
TRBV4-1	NA	NA	TRBJ2-7	TGCGCCAGCAGCCCCCGGGGACCCAGCCTCGACTACGAGCAGTACTTC	CASSPRGPSLDYEQYF
TRBV6-1	NA	TRBD1	TRBJ2-1	TGTGCCAGCAGCCGGGACAGACGCTACAATGAGCAGTTCTTC	CASSRDRRYNEQFF
TRBV7-2	NA	TRBD2	TRBJ2-1	TGTGCCAGCAGCCGTAGCGGGGGGGCCGTGGGAGGTGAGCAGTTCTTC	CASSRSGGAVGGEQFF
TRBV7-2	NA	NA	TRBJ1-1	TGTGCCAGCAGCTCCGGTCCGAACACTGAAGCTTTCTTT	CASSSGPNTEAFF
TRBV5-6	NA	NA	TRBJ2-7	TGTGCCAGCAGCCCGGGGGTTACCTACGAGCAGTACTTC	CASSPGVTYEQYF
TRBV5-1	NA	TRBD1	TRBJ2-1	TGCGCCAGCAGCTTAGGACAGGGAAGGTCGAATGAGCAGTTCTTC	CASSLGQGRSNEQFF
TRBV10-3	NA	NA	TRBJ2-7	TGTGCCATCAGTGAAAGACCCATGAAGGAGCAGTACTTC	CAISERPMKEQYF
TRBV6-6	few	NA	TRBJ2-7	TGTGCCAGCAGTTACTTGGGTCACTACGAGCAGTACTTC	CASSYLGHYEQYF
TRBV30	NA	NA	TRBJ2-1	TGTGCCCTTCACGGAGGCAGGGTAGATTACAATGAGCAGTTCTTC	CALHGGRVDYNEQFF
TRBV5-1	NA	TRBD1	TRBJ2-7	TGCGCCAGCAGCCCCCGCAGGGACAGTGCCTCCGAGCAGTACTTC	CASSPRRDSASEQYF
TRBV25-1	NA	NA	TRBJ1-6	TGTGCCAGCAGTGAATCGGGGAGCTCCTATAATTCACCCCTCCACTTT	CASSESGSSYNSPLHF
TRBV7-9	NA	NA	TRBJ1-2	TGTGCCAGCAGCCCTCCGAGGGACAACTATGGCTACACCTTC	CASSPPRDNYGYTF
TRBV28	few	TRBD2	TRBJ2-1	TGTGCCAGCAGTTCCGCGGGGGGGCTGGGTGAGCAGTTCTTC	CASSSAGGLGEQFF
TRBV9	once	NA	TRBJ2-1	TGTGCCAGCAGCGTACTCCAGGGGAACAATGAGCAGTTCTTC	CASSVLQGNNEQFF
TRBV27	NA	TRBD2	TRBJ2-5	TGTGCCAGCTCCCGGGGGGTACAAGAGACCCAGTACTTC	CASSRGVQETQYF
TRBV7-8	NA	TRBD1	TRBJ1-2	TGTGCCAGCAGCTTAAGGCGACAGGGCTCATATGGCTACACCTTC	CASSLRRQGSYGYTF
TRBV28	NA	NA	TRBJ1-2	TGTGCCAGCAGTTTCCCCGGAGGGGGAAAAAGAGGCTACACCTTC	CASSFPGGGKRGYTF
TRBV4-3	NA	TRBD1	TRBJ1-1	TGCGCCAGCAGCCAAGAATTCTTGGACAGGGGGCTCAGGGGGACTGAAGCTTTCTTT	CASSQEFLDRGLRGTEAFF
TRBV20-1	NA	NA	TRBJ2-5	TGCAGTGCCGAATTACAAGAGACCCAGTACTTC	CSAELQETQYF
TRBV15	NA	NA	TRBJ2-7	TGTGCCACCAGCAGAGATCAGGGATCCTACGAGCAGTACTTC	CATSRDQGSYEQYF
TRBV7-2	NA	NA	TRBJ1-2	TGTGCCAGCAGCTTAGGCAGATTGAACTATGGCTACACCTTC	CASSLGRLNYGYTF
TRBV6-6	NA	NA	TRBJ2-3	TGTGCCAGCAGTTACCCGGCGGGTCCGGCCGGAGATACGCAGTATTTT	CASSYPAGPAGDTQYF
TRBV27	NA	NA	TRBJ2-5	TGTGCCAGCAGTCCCAGAAGGGGTCGGGAGACCCAGTACTTC	CASSPRRGRETQYF
TRBV5-4	NA	NA	TRBJ1-1	TGTGCCAGCAGCGAGAAGAACACTGAAGCTTTCTTT	CASSEKNTEAFF
TRBV5-1	NA	TRBD1	TRBJ2-5	TGCGCCAGTAAACCGGGACAGGGGGCTAAGACCCAGTACTTC	CASKPGQGAKTQYF
TRBV7-6	NA	NA	TRBJ2-5	TGTGCCAGCAGCTTAGAGCCCGCGGGAGAGACCCAGTACTTC	CASSLEPAGETQYF
TRBV6-5	NA	NA	TRBJ2-3	TGTGCCAGCAGTTCTCGAGATACGCAGTATTTT	CASSSRDTQYF
TRBV6-5	NA	NA	TRBJ1-1	TGTGCCAGCAGTTACCTCGGGGGGGGGCTGAACACTGAAGCTTTCTTT	CASSYLGGGLNTEAFF
TRBV7-2	NA	TRBD2	TRBJ2-2	TGTGCCAGCAGCCAGGCGGGGGGAGGAACCGGGGAGCTGTTTTTT	CASSQAGGGTGELFF
TRBV5-6	NA	NA	TRBJ1-5	TGTGCCAGCAGCTTGTTAAGGAACAATCAGCCCCAGCATTTT	CASSLLRNNQPQHF
TRBV4-3	NA	NA	TRBJ1-2	TGCGCCAGCAGCCAAGATTCGGTTAACTATGGCTACACCTTC	CASSQDSVNYGYTF
TRBV18	NA	NA	TRBJ1-1	TGTGCCAGCTCACCAGAGACAGAGAACACTGAAGCTTTCTTT	CASSPETENTEAFF
TRBV6-5	NA	TRBD1	TRBJ2-7	TGTGCCAGCAGGGTCCTGCGGACAGGGGCCTACGAGCAGTACTTC	CASRVLRTGAYEQYF
TRBV29-1	once	NA	TRBJ2-7	TGCAGCGTATGCGGTAATCCCTACGAGCAGTACTTC	CSVCGNPYEQYF
TRBV7-2	few	NA	TRBJ2-2	TGTGCCAGCAGCTTAGTGGGGGGGGCAGTCGGGGAGCTGTTTTTT	CASSLVGGAVGELFF
TRBV2	NA	TRBD1	TRBJ1-4	TGTGCCAGCAGTGAAGCTTGGCAGGGGGCGAGGGGGTCTGAAAAACTGTTTTTT	CASSEAWQGARGSEKLFF
TRBV7-9	NA	TRBD1	TRBJ2-7	TGTGCCAGCAGCTTCTTTGGGACAGGGAGGAACGAGCAGTACTTC	CASSFFGTGRNEQYF
TRBV7-2	NA	NA	TRBJ1-3	TGTGCCAGCAGCTTCGGGGTGAGCTCTGGAAACACCATATATTTT	CASSFGVSSGNTIYF
TRBV5-8	NA	TRBD1	TRBJ1-3	TGTGCCAGCAGCCGGGACAGGGTAGGAAACACCATATATTTT	CASSRDRVGNTIYF
TRBV30	NA	TRBD1	TRBJ1-4	TGTGCCTGCCTCCGGACAGGGGCGGTAACTAATGAAAAACTGTTTTTT	CACLRTGAVTNEKLFF
TRBV30	NA	NA	TRBJ2-5	TGTGCCTGGAGTCCCATGGAAGGAGTGGAGACCCAGTACTTC	CAWSPMEGVETQYF
TRBV10-3	NA	TRBD2	TRBJ2-5	TGTGCCACGCGACTAGCGGGGGGCCTTCAAGAGACCCAGTACTTC	CATRLAGGLQETQYF
TRBV6-5	NA	NA	TRBJ2-1	TGTGCCACCCGCCGGGGGCGAGGCAGTGAGCAGTTCTTC	CATRRGRGSEQFF
TRBV18	NA	TRBD1	TRBJ1-1	TGTGCCAGCTCGATGGACAGGGAGAGCACTGAAGCTTTCTTT	CASSMDRESTEAFF